This passage covers 17 T cell receptor beta chains from one sample sequenced in a study of T-cell reconstitution after alpha-beta-depleted transplantation in children. As it was prepared, the TCRbeta library received unique molecular identifiers. TCRdb called the PCR reads again in MiXCR, with one record for every CDR3 protein. The table lists about 980,000 distinct CDR3 sequences, roughly 29% of them singletons. Sequences were derived from PBMCs, mostly from graft donor cells, sampled 360 days after TCRalphabeta/CD19-depleted stem cell transplant. Receptor source: a boy less than two years old who had a stem cell transplant for SCID, so the T cells may come from the graft donor.

The chain recombines TRBV4-1 with TRBJ2-7; D unresolved. Deletions cut 0 bases from V and 0 bases from J, with 6 bases between. This CDR3 is built from 14 residues. In germline, CDR1 is MGHRA, CDR2 YSYEKL. The CDR3 sequence: CASSQELISYEQYF. The CDR3 nucleotides read TGCGCCAGCAGCCAAGAATTGATCTCCTACGAGCAGTACTTC.

Of note for this clonotype: The conserved phenylalanine or tryptophan normally closing the CDR3 is absent here, so this likely arose from a read error. It is unclear where the CDR3 begins or ends on the DNA, so no DNA is shown, and the CDR3 is as TCRdb lists it. This chain connects TRBV21-1 to TRBJ2-3; TRBD1 is the table's D call, not checked against the DNA. TRBV21-1 has pseudogene status. The CDR3 is made up of 15 amino acids, end residues included. The CDR3 loop reads CASSKEAGCTDTQYS.

This clonotype came up many times. This chain links TRBV12-3 or TRBV12-4 with TRBJ2-7; possible D gene TRBD1, 6 bases. The CDR3 sequence is 14 residues long. Deletions cut 8 bases from V and 2 bases from J, with 16 bases between. CDR3 DNA: TGTGCCAGCTCCGCCGGGACACCAACCTACGAGCAGTACTTC. This translates into CASSAGTPTYEQYF.

The V gene is TRBV20-1, the J gene TRBJ1-5; weak D call: TRBD1 (5 bases). V was clipped by 6 bases and J by 7 bases, with 19 bases between them. Germline lookup yields CDR1 DFQATT and CDR2 SNEGSKA (reference sequence). The CDR3 totals 14 residues. CDR3 residues: CSARQGEGGQPQHF. DNA for the CDR3: TGCAGTGCGCGCCAGGGAGAGGGAGGGCAGCCCCAGCATTTT.

This clonotype was observed a handful of times. The V call is TRBV20-1, the J call TRBJ2-3; TRBD2 matches 10 bases. The germline V gene encodes CDR1 DFQATT and CDR2 SNEGSKA (reference sequence). This CDR3 contains 17 residues. Trimming took 3 bases from V and 2 from J; bases not matched to a gene: 11. DNA of the CDR3: TGCAGTGCTAGTCCAGCGGGGGGGTCCCGAGTCACAGATACGCAGTATTTT. The encoded protein is CSASPAGGSRVTDTQYF.

The chain joins TRBV12-3 or TRBV12-4 to TRBJ1-3; 8 bases are a match to TRBD1. This CDR3 is built from 15 residues. The V gene end was trimmed by 4 bases and the J gene end by 3 bases; junction bases not matched to a gene: 5. CDR3 sequence reads: CASSSPDRVGNTIYF. The CDR3 region has the DNA TGTGCCAGCAGTTCCCCGGACAGGGTTGGAAACACCATATATTTT.

The rearrangement joins TRBV7-8 to TRBJ1-1; D is unresolved. V lost 5 bases to trimming and J lost 1 base, with 14 bases between them. Germline assignment: CDR1 SGHVS and CDR2 FQNEAQ. The CDR3 has 15 amino acids. The CDR3 region has the DNA TGTGCCAGCAGCCCACTGCACCAGAAGAACACTGAAGCTTTCTTT. This gives the protein CASSPLHQKNTEAFF.

The chain joins TRBV2 to TRBJ2-1; D is undetermined. Germline loops: CDR1 SNHLY, CDR2 FYNNEI. V lost 8 bases, J lost 2 bases, and 10 bases lay in between. The CDR3 covers 13 residues. The CDR3: CASDSLPYNEQFF. The DNA for the CDR3 is TGTGCCAGCGACTCACTCCCCTACAATGAGCAGTTCTTC.

In this sample, this clonotype turned up a few times. This chain joins TRBV4-1 and TRBJ2-7; 9 bases agree with TRBD1. This CDR3 spans 12 amino acids. Looked up from germline, CDR1 is MGHRA and CDR2 is YSYEKL. V lost 8 bases, J lost 7 bases, and 6 bases stayed unmatched. CDR3 sequence reads: CASGTGGVEQYF. Here the CDR3 DNA reads TGCGCCAGCGGTACAGGGGGCGTTGAGCAGTACTTC.

This chain connects TRBV18 to TRBJ2-3; D possibly matches TRBD1 or TRBD2 (6 bases each). The CDR3 extends over 17 amino acids. Trimming pared 3 bases from V and 0 bases from J, leaving 16 bases between. Germline CDR1 reads KGHSH; CDR2 reads LQKENI. CDR3 nucleotides: TGTGCCAGCTCACCGGGGGCCGCGGGGTCTAGCACAGATACGCAGTATTTT. Protein: CASSPGAAGSSTDTQYF.

This clonotype was observed at least ten times. V usage is TRBV5-1 and J usage is TRBJ2-3; 11 bases are shared with TRBD1. The CDR3 is 15 residues long. J was trimmed by 2 bases and V by 6 bases; bases with no gene match: 5. Germline V lookup: CDR1 SGHRS, CDR2 YFSETQ. The CDR3 nucleotides are TGCGCCAGCACCCGGACAGGGGGCATCACAGATACGCAGTATTTT. Translating it yields CASTRTGGITDTQYF.

This clonotype turned up a few times. V and J are TRBV12-3 or TRBV12-4 and TRBJ2-1; 7 positions match TRBD1. This CDR3 contains 14 residues. Losses at the gene ends were 0 bases for V and 15 bases for J; bases not matched to a gene: 11. The CDR3 loop is CASSLALGTARAFF. In DNA form, the CDR3 reads TGTGCCAGCAGTTTAGCGCTCGGGACAGCTAGAGCGTTCTTC.

The chain carries TRBV27 and TRBJ2-7; a possible D gene is TRBD1 (6 bases). The V and J ends lost 5 bases and 3 bases respectively, with 17 bases between them. The CDR3 spans 15 residues. From germline, CDR1 is MNHEY and CDR2 SMNVEV (reference sequence). CDR3 sequence (DNA): TGTGCCAGCAGTGCGGCCGGGACACCGGACTACGAGCAGTACTTC. Protein: CASSAAGTPDYEQYF.

This chain links TRBV20-1 with TRBJ2-7, with D possibly being TRBD1 or TRBD2 (6 bases each). The V gene's germline CDR1 is DFQATT and CDR2 SNEGSKA (reference sequence). This CDR3 comprises 13 residues. The V and J ends lost 3 bases and 7 bases respectively, with 16 bases between them. CDR3 amino acids: CSASHGGAGEQYF. Here the CDR3 DNA reads TGCAGTGCTAGTCACGGGGGCGCGGGGGAGCAGTACTTC.

The CDR3: CSAKPWRRDEQYF. Here the CDR3 DNA reads TGCAGTGCCAAGCCCTGGAGGCGCGACGAGCAGTACTTC. The V gene is TRBV20-1, the J gene TRBJ2-7, with D possibly matching TRBD2 (5 bases). This CDR3 is 13 amino acids long. Trimming took 6 bases from V and 5 from J, leaving 17 bases between them. Germline CDR1 reads DFQATT; CDR2 reads SNEGSKA (reference sequence).

The chain couples TRBV12-3 or TRBV12-4 to TRBJ2-7; D remains unclear. Trimming removed 3 bases from V and 2 bases from J, with 14 bases in between. CDR3 length: 15 residues. CDR3 in DNA: TGTGCCAGCAGTTTTTGGCCAGAGAGGACCTACGAGCAGTACTTC. Amino acids: CASSFWPERTYEQYF.

This clonotype was recorded a few times. V is TRBV2 and J is TRBJ1-1, with 7 bases lining up with TRBD1. V was clipped by 2 bases and J by 0 bases; unmatched bases: 3. Germline V gene sequence: CDR1 SNHLY, CDR2 FYNNEI. CDR3 length: 15 amino acids. The CDR3: CASSETRGVNTEAFF. The CDR3 DNA reads as TGTGCCAGCAGTGAAACCAGGGGGGTGAACACTGAAGCTTTCTTT.